These T cell receptor beta chains were read from a single sample in a study of a mutant IDH1 vaccine in newly diagnosed glioma. Clones were sequenced by immunoSEQ multiplex PCR, and TCRdb holds only the in-frame ones, with some missing. The sample has 70,000 to 100,000 clones, around 79% seen once; the top ten hold about 5.6%. The sequencing here drew on PBMCs, taken from a glioma patient treated with radiotherapy, temozolomide or both. Receptor source: a man aged 35 to 55 with glioma. Some clones in this sample may be carry-over from other donors' samples. Both conserved end residues are part of each CDR3. D genes are given only for firm matches. Size is omitted from some rows. Given values are once, few, many or a class for expanded clones.

>TRBJ2-2|TRBV4-1|18|TRBD2|.
TGCGCCAGCAGCCAAGCCGGACTAGCGGGGGTCGGCACCGGGGAGCTGTTTTTT
CASSQAGLAGVGTGELFF
>TRBJ1-2|TRBV5-6|15|TRBD1|once
TGTGCCAGCAGCGGCGGGACAGGGAGCATCTATGGCTACACCTTC
CASSGGTGSIYGYTF
>TRBJ2-7|TRBV7-8|13|.|few
TGTGCCAGCAGCTTAGTCAGCTCCTACGAGCAGTACTTC
CASSLVSSYEQYF
>TRBJ1-4|TRBV2|15|.|.
TGTGCCAGCAGTGACGAGGGAGGGAGAAATGAAAAACTGTTTTTT
CASSDEGGRNEKLFF
>TRBJ1-6|TRBV5-6|16|.|.
TGTGCCAGCAGCTTTCGGAGCGTCGGGGTAAGTTCACCCCTCCACTTT
CASSFRSVGVSSPLHF
>TRBJ2-7|TRBV25-1|13|TRBD1|.
TGTGCCAGCAGGGTAACAGGGGGGCAAGAGCAGTACTTC
CASRVTGGQEQYF
>TRBJ2-7|TRBV27|15|TRBD2|.
TGTGCCAGCAGTTCCCACGGGACTAGCTCCTACGAGCAGTACTTC
CASSSHGTSSYEQYF
>TRBJ1-5|TRBV5-6|13|.|.
TGTGCCAGCAGCCGACAGGGCAATCAGCCCCAGCATTTT
CASSRQGNQPQHF
>TRBJ1-6|TRBV6-6|14|.|.
TGTGCCAGCAGTTACGGACAAAGTAATTCACCCCTCCACTTT
CASSYGQSNSPLHF
>TRBJ2-2|TRBV19|13|.|.
TGTGCCAGTACCAGGGGGGACACCGGGGAGCTGTTTTTT
CASTRGDTGELFF
>TRBJ1-6|TRBV4-1|15|.|once
TGCGCCAGCAGCCAAGAAGGGACAAGGAATTCACCCCTCCACTTT
CASSQEGTRNSPLHF
>TRBJ1-5|TRBV30|15|.|.
TGTGCCTGGAGTGGGGCGCAGGGGATCAATCAGCCCCAGCATTTT
CAWSGAQGINQPQHF
>TRBJ1-1|TRBV4-2|14|TRBD1|.
TGTGCCAGCACCCCTACAGGGGGGTACACTGAAGCTTTCTTT
CASTPTGGYTEAFF
>TRBJ1-2|TRBV29-1|13|.|.
TGCAGCGCAACAGGGACCTTGGACTATGGCTACACCTTC
CSATGTLDYGYTF
>TRBJ1-1|TRBV5-1|13|.|.
TGCGCCAGCAGCTTAGCGATCTTTACTGAAGCTTTCTTT
CASSLAIFTEAFF
>TRBJ2-5|TRBV4-2|14|.|.
TGTGCCAGCAGCCAAGGGAGGGGGGGAGAGACCCAGTACTTC
CASSQGRGGETQYF
>TRBJ2-6|TRBV30|14|.|.
TGTGCCGGTCAAGAGAACTCTGGGGCCAACGTCCTGACTTTC
CAGQENSGANVLTF